This note documents a single T cell receptor beta chain sequence. Construction of the TCRbeta library involved unique molecular identifiers. A single record per CDR3 protein comes from TCRdb applying MiXCR to the PCR reads. The sample lists over 400,000 distinct CDR3 sequences, about 12% occurring once. The sample originates from a study of T-cell reconstitution after alpha-beta-depleted transplantation in children. The CDR3 spans 18 residues. V lost 0 bases to trimming and J lost 7 bases; unmatched junction nucleotides: 12. Per germline, CDR1 MNHEY and CDR2 SMNVEV (reference sequence). The V and J genes are TRBV27 and TRBJ2-1; 10 positions agree with TRBD2. This TCR was sampled from a human donor who donated a stem cell graft to a child with combined immunodeficiency. The input for sequencing was PBMCs from the stem cell graft donor, taken from the stem cell graft. CDR3 DNA: TGTGCCAGCAGTTTATCCTCACTAGCGGGGCCTCTAGGTAATGAGCAGTTCTTC. Translation gives CASSLSSLAGPLGNEQFF.